The rows below give T cell receptor beta chains drawn from one sample of a study of cytomegalovirus exposure and HLA in healthy donors. Sequencing was performed with immunoSEQ multiplex PCR; in TCRdb, only in-frame clones are kept and a portion is missing. The table lists hundreds of thousands of clones, 75% to 80% of them singletons. The sequenced material came from PBMCs. Receptors were obtained from a man aged 18 to 30 in good health and CMV-seronegative. CDR3s include the opening cysteine and the closing phenylalanine or tryptophan. The order of the fields is V gene, J gene, clone size, CDR3 length, D gene, CDR3 protein, CDR3 DNA. The D gene is left open where the match is weak. Size tells how often a clone was seen (once, few, many) or the class of an expanded clone, and some rows leave it out.

TRBV6-5,TRBJ1-5,.,15,.,CASRSAGIPNQPQHF,TGTGCCAGCAGAAGCGCCGGGATTCCTAATCAGCCCCAGCATTTT
TRBV6-1,TRBJ2-5,.,13,.,CASRDWRQETQYF,TGTGCCAGCAGGGACTGGCGTCAAGAGACCCAGTACTTC
TRBV9,TRBJ2-4,.,22,TRBD2,CASSGTPLGTSGGTRAKNIQYF,TGTGCCAGCAGCGGGACCCCCCTAGGGACTAGCGGGGGGACGAGGGCCAAAAACATTCAGTACTTC
TRBV30,TRBJ1-2,few,12,.,CAWSALKEGYTF,TGTGCCTGGAGTGCTCTAAAGGAGGGCTACACCTTC
TRBV7-8,TRBJ2-5,.,16,TRBD2,CASSPDPGLAEETQYF,TGTGCCAGCAGCCCGGACCCGGGACTAGCGGAAGAGACCCAGTACTTC
TRBV7-2,TRBJ2-1,few,14,TRBD1,CASSTDGQGQEQFF,TGTGCCAGCAGCACCGATGGACAGGGTCAGGAGCAGTTCTTC
TRBV5-6,TRBJ1-1,.,15,.,CASSLVLTGNTEAFF,TGTGCCAGCAGCTTGGTCTTGACGGGGAACACTGAAGCTTTCTTT
TRBV28,TRBJ2-7,.,12,.,CASTRDTYEQYF,TGTGCCAGCACCCGGGACACGTACGAGCAGTACTTC
TRBV6-5,TRBJ2-1,.,16,.,CASSYSGGFSYNEQFF,TGTGCCAGCAGTTACTCGGGGGGTTTCTCCTACAATGAGCAGTTCTTC
TRBV11-1,TRBJ2-4,few,16,.,CASSPYAGQIKNIQYF,TGTGCCAGCAGCCCTTACGCCGGACAGATCAAAAACATTCAGTACTTC